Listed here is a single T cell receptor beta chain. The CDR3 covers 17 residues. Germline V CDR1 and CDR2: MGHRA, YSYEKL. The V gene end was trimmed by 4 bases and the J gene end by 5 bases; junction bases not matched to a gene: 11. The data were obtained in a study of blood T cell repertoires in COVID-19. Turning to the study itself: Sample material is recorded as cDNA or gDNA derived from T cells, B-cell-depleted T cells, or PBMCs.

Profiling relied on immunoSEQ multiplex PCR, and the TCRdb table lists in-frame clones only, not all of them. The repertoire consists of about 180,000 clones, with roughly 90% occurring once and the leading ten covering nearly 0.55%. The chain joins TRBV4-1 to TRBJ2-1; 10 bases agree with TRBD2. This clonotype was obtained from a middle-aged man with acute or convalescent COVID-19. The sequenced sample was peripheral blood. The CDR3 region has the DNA TGCGCCAGCAGCCCGTTGGGACTAGCGCGACCGGACAATGAGCAGTTCTTC. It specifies CASSPLGLARPDNEQFF.